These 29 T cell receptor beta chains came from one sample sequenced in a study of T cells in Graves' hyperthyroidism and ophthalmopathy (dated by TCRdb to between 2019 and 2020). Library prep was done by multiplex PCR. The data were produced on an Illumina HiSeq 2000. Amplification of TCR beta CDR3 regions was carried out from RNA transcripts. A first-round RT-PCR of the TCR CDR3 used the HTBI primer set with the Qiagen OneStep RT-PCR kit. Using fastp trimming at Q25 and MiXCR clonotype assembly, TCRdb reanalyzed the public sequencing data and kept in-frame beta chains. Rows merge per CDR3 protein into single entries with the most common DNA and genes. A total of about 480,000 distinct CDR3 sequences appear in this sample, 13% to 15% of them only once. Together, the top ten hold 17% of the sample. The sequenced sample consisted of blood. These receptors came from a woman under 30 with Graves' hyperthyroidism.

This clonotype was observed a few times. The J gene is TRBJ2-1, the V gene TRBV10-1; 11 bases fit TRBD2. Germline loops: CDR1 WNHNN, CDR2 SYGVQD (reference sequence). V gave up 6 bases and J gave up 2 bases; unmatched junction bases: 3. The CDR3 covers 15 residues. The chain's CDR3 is CASRGLADAYNEQFF. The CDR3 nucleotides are TGCGCCAGCAGGGGACTAGCGGACGCCTACAATGAGCAGTTCTTC.

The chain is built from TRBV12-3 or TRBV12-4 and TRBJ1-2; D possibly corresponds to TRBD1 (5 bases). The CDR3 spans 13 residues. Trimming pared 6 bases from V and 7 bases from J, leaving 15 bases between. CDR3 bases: TGTGCCAGCAGCCAAGGGGCGGGTTCTGGCTACACCTTC. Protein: CASSQGAGSGYTF.

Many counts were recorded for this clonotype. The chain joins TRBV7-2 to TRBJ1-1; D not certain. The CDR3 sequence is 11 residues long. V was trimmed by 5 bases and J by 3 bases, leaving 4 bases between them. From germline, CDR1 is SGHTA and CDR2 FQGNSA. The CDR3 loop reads CASSVYTEAFF. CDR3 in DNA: TGTGCCAGCAGCGTGTACACTGAAGCTTTCTTT.

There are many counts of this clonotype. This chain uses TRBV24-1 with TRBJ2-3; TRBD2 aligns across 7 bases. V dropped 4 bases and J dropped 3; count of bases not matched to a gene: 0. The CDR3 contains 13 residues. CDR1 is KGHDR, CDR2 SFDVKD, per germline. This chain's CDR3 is CATSEAGTDTQYF. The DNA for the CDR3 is TGTGCCACCAGTGAAGCGGGGACAGATACGCAGTATTTT.

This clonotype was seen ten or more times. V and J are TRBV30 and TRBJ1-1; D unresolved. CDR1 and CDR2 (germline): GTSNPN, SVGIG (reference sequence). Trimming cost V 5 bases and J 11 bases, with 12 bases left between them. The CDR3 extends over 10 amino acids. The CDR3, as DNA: TGTGCCTGGCAGACTACGTACGCTTTCTTT. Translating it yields CAWQTTYAFF. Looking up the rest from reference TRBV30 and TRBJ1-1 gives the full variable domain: SQTIHQWPATLVQPVGSPLSLECTVEGTSNPNLYWYRQAAGRGLQLLFYSVGIGQISSEVPQNLSASRPQDRQFILSSKKLLLSDSGFYLCAWQTTYAFFGQGTRLTVV.

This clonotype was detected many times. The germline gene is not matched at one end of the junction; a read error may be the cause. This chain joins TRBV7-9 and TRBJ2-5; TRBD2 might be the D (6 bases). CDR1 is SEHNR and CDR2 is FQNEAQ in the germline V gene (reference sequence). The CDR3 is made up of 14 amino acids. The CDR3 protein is CASSLADGGRGIHF. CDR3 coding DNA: TGTGCCAGCAGCTTAGCTGACGGGGGACGGGGCATCCACTTC.

The CDR3 coding sequence is TGCGCCAGCAGCTTTGGATGGGACTATGGCTACACCTTC. Translation gives CASSFGWDYGYTF. The V call is TRBV5-1, the J call TRBJ1-2; no firm D call. The CDR3 is 13 amino acids. Trimming took off 2 bases at V and 3 bases at J, with 8 bases between the two ends. The V gene's germline CDR1 is SGHRS and CDR2 YFSETQ.

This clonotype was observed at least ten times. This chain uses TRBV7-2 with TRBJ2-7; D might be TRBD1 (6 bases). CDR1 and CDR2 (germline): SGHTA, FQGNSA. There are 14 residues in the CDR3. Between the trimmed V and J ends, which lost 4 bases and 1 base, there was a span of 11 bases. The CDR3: CASSYTQGSYEQYV. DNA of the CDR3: TGTGCCAGCAGCTATACACAGGGTTCCTACGAGCAGTACGTC.

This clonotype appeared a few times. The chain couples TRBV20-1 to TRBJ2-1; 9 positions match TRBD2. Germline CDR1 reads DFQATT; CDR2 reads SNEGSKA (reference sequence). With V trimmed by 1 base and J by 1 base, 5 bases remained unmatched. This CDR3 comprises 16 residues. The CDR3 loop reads CSARGELAGSYNEQFF. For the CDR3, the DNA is TGCAGTGCTAGAGGGGAGCTAGCGGGATCCTACAATGAGCAGTTCTTC.

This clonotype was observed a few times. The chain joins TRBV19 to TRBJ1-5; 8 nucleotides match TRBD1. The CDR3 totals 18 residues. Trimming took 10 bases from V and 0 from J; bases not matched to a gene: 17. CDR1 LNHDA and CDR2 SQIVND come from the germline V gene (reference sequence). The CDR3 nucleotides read TGTGCCACTAAGGACGGACAGGGTGTTCCTTATAGCAATCAGCCCCAGCATTTT. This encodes CATKDGQGVPYSNQPQHF.

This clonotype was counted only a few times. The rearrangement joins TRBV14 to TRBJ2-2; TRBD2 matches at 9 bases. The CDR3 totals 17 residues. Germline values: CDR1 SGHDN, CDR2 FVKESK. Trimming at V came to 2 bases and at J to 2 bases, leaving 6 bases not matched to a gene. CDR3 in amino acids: CASSQSIAGANTGELFF. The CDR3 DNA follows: TGTGCCAGCAGCCAATCTATAGCGGGGGCTAACACCGGGGAGCTGTTTTTT.

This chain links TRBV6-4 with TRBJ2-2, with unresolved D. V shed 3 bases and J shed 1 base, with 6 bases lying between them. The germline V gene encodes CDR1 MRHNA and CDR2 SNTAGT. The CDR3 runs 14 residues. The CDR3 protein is CASSEQQNTGELFF. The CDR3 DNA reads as TGTGCCAGCAGTGAACAGCAGAACACCGGGGAGCTGTTTTTT.

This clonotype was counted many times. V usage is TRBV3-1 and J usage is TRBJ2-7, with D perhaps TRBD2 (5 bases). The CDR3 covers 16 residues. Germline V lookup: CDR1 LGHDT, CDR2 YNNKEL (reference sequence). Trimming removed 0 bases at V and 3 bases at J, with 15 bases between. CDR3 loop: CASSQEWGSEYYEQYF. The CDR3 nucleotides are TGTGCCAGCAGCCAAGAGTGGGGTAGCGAATACTACGAGCAGTACTTC.

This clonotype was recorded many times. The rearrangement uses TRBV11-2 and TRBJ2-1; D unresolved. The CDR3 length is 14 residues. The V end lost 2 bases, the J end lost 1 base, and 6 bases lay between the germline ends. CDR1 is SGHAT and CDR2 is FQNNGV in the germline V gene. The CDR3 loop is CASSLSESYNEQFF. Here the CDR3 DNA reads TGTGCCAGCAGCTTATCCGAATCCTACAATGAGCAGTTCTTC.

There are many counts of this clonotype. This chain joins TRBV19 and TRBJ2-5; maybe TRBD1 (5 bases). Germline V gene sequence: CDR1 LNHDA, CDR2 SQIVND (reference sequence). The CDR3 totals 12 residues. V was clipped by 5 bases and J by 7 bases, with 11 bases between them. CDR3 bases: TGTGCCAGTAGTGCCGATCAGGGGACCCAGTACTTC. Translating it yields CASSADQGTQYF.

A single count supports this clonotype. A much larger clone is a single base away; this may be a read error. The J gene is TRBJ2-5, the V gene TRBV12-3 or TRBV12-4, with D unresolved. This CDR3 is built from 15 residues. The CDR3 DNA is TGTGCCAGCAATTTAGGTAGTAGGCCTCAAGAGACCCAGTACTTC. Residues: CASNLGSRPQETQYF.

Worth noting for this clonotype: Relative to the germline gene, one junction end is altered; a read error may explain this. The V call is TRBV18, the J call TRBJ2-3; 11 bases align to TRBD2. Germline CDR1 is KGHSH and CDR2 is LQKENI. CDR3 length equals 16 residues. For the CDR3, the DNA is TGTGCCAGCCCACCATGGACTAGCGGGAGCACAGATACGCAGTATTTT. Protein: CASPPWTSGSTDTQYF. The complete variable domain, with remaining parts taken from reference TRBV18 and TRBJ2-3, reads NAGVMQNPRHLVRRRGQEARLRCSPMKGHSHVYWYRQLPEEGLKFMVYLQKENIIDESGMPKERFSAEFPKEGPSILRIQQVVRGDSAAYFCASPPWTSGSTDTQYFGPGTRLTVL.

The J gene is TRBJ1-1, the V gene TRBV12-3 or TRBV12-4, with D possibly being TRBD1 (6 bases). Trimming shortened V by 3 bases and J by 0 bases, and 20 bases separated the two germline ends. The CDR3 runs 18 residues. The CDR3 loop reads CASSLIGQGMVVNTEAFF. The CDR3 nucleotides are TGTGCCAGCAGTTTGATCGGGCAGGGGATGGTTGTGAACACTGAAGCTTTCTTT.

CDR3 sequence reads: CSARMRQGKNIQYF. CDR3 nucleotides: TGCAGTGCTAGAATGAGGCAGGGGAAAAACATTCAGTACTTC. The rearrangement links TRBV20-1 to TRBJ2-4; D is perhaps TRBD1 (6 bases). V was clipped by 2 bases and J by 4 bases, with 12 bases between them. The germline V gene encodes CDR1 DFQATT and CDR2 SNEGSKA (reference sequence). There are 14 residues in the CDR3.

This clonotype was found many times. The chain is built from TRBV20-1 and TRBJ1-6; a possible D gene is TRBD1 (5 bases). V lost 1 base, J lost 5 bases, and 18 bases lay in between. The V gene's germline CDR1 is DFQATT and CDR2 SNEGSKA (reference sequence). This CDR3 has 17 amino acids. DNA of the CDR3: TGCAGTGCTAGAGTGGAGGTGGGGCGCAAAGATAATTCACCCCTCCACTTT. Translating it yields CSARVEVGRKDNSPLHF.

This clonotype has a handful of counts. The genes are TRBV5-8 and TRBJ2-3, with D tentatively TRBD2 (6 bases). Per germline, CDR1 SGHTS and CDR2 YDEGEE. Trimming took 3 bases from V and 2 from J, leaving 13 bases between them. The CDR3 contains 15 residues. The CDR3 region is CASSSSGLYTDTQYF. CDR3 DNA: TGTGCCAGCAGCTCCTCGGGACTGTACACAGATACGCAGTATTTT.

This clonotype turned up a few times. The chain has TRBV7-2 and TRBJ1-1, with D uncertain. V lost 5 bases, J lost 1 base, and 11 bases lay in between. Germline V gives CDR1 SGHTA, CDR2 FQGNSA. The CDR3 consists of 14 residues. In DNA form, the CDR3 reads TGTGCCAGCAGCCTACAAACAGAGAACACTGAAGCTTTCTTT. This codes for CASSLQTENTEAFF.

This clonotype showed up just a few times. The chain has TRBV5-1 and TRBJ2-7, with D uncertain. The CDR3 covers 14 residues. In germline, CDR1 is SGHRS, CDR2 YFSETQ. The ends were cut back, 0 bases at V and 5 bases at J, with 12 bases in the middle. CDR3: CASSLEASTHEQYF. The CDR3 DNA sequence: TGCGCCAGCAGCTTGGAGGCTAGTACCCACGAGCAGTACTTC.

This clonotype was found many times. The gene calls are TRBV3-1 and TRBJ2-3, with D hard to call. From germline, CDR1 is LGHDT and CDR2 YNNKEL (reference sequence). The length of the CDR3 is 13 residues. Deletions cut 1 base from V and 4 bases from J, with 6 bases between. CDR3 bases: TGTGCCAGCAGCCAAGTTCAGCCAGATACGCAGTATTTT. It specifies CASSQVQPDTQYF.

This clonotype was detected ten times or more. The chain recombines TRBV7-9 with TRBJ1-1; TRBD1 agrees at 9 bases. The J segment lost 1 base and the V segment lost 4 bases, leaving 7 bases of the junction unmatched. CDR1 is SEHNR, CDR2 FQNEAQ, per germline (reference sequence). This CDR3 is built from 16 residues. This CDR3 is CASSSRGQGRNTEAFF. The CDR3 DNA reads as TGTGCCAGCAGCTCCCGGGGACAGGGCAGGAACACTGAAGCTTTCTTT.

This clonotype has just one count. This chain's CDR3 is CASSRLARNEQFF. The CDR3 DNA reads as TGTGCCAGCAGCCGCCTAGCAAGGAATGAGCAGTTCTTC. The rearrangement joins TRBV6-1 to TRBJ2-1; maybe TRBD2 (5 bases). This CDR3 is built from 13 residues. Germline CDR1 MNHNS, CDR2 SASEGT. Trimming removed 6 bases from V and 7 bases from J, with 13 bases in between.

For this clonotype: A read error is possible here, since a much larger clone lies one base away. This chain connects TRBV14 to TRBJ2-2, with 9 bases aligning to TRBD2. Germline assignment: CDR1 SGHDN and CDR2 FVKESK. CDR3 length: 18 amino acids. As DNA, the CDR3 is TGTGCCAGCGGCCAAGAAACCACTGGACTAGCGAAAACCGGGGAGCTGTTTTTT. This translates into CASGQETTGLAKTGELFF.

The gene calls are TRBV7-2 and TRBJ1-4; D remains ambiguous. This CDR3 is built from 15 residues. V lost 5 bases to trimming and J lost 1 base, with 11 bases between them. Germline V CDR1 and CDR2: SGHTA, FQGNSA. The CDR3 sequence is CASSPRGLTNEKLFF. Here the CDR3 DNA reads TGTGCCAGCAGCCCCCGTGGACTAACTAATGAAAAACTGTTTTTT.

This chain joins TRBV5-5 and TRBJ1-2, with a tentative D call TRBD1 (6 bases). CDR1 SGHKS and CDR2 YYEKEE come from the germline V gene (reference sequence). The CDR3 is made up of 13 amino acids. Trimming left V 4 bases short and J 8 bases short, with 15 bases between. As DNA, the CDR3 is TGTGCCAGCAGCCCGCGGGGAGGGGGGGGCTACACCTTC. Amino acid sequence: CASSPRGGGGYTF. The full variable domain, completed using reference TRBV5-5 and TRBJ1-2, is DAGVTQSPTHLIKTRGQQVTLRCSPISGHKSVSWYQQVLGQGPQFIFQYYEKEERGRGNFPDRFSARQFPNYSSELNVNALLLGDSALYLCASSPRGGGGYTFGSGTRLTVV.